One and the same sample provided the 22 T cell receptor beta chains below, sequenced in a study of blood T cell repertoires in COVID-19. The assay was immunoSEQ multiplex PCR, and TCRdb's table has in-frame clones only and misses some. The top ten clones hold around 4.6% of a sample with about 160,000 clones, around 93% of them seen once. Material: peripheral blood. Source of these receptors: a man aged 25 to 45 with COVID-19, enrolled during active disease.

The CDR3: CASSPQGGSYNEQFF. For the CDR3, the DNA is TGTGCCAGCAGCCCCCAGGGGGGAAGCTACAATGAGCAGTTCTTC. The chain uses TRBV7-9 and TRBJ2-1; a possible D gene is TRBD1 (7 bases). CDR3 size: 15 residues. Trimming cost V 5 bases and J 3 bases, with 14 bases left between them. Germline V CDR1 and CDR2: SEHNR, FQNEAQ (reference sequence).

The CDR3 DNA reads TGTGCCAGCAGCTCACGACTAGCGGGGTATGAGGCCCAGTACTTC. Protein sequence: CASSSRLAGYEAQYF. This chain connects TRBV11-3 to TRBJ2-5; 11 nucleotides align to TRBD2. Germline CDR1 reads SGHNT; CDR2 reads YENEEA. CDR3 length: 15 amino acids. V was pared by 4 bases and J by 9 bases, with 10 bases of the junction left unmatched.

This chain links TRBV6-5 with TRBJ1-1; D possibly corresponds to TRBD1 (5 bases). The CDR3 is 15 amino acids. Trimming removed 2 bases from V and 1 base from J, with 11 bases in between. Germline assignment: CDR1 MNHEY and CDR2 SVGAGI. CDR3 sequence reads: CASSYRGRANTEAFF. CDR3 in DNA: TGTGCCAGCAGTTACAGGGGCCGGGCGAACACTGAAGCTTTCTTT.

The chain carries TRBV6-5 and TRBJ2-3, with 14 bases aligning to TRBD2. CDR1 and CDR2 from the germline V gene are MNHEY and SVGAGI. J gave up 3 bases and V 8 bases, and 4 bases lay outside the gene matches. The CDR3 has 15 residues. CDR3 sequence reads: CASGGLAGETDTQYF. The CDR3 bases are TGTGCCAGCGGGGGACTAGCGGGGGAAACAGATACGCAGTATTTT.

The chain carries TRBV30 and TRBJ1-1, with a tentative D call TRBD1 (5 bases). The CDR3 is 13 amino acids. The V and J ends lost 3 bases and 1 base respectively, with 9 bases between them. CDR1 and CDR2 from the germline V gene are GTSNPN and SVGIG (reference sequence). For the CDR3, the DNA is TGTGCCTGGAGGTTTACAGGGAACACTGAAGCTTTCTTT. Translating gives CAWRFTGNTEAFF.

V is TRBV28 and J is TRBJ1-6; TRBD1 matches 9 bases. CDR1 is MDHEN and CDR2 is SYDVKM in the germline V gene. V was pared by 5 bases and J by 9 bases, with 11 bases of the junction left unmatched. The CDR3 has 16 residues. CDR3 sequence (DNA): TGTGCCAGCAGTCCAACAGGGGGCTGGGAAATTTCACCCCTCCACTTT. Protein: CASSPTGGWEISPLHF.

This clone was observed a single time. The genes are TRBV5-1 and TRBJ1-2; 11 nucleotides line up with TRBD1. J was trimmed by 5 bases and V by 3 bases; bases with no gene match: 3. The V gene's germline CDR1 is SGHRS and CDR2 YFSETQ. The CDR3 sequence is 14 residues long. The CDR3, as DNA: TGCGCCAGCAGCTGGGACAGGGGGGTATATGGCTACACCTTC. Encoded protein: CASSWDRGVYGYTF.

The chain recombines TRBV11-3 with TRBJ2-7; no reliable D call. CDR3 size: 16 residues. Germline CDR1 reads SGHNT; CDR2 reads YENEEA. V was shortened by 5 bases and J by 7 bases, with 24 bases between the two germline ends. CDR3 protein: CASSRHTQSNLREQYF. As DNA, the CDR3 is TGTGCCAGCAGCAGACATACCCAATCAAACCTACGAGAGCAGTACTTC.

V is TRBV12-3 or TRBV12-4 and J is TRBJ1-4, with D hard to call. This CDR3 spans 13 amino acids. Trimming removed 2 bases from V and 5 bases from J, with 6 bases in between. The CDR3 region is CASSLSPNEKLFF. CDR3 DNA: TGTGCCAGCAGTTTAAGCCCGAATGAAAAACTGTTTTTT.

The CDR3 nucleotides are TGTGCCAGCAGCTACACGGGGGGGGGTTATTCACCCCTCCACTTT. It codes for CASSYTGGGYSPLHF. The chain recombines TRBV6-5 with TRBJ1-6; maybe TRBD1 (5 bases). Germline V gives CDR1 MNHEY, CDR2 SVGAGI. Trimming took 6 bases from V and 8 from J, leaving 17 bases between them. The CDR3 length is 15 residues.

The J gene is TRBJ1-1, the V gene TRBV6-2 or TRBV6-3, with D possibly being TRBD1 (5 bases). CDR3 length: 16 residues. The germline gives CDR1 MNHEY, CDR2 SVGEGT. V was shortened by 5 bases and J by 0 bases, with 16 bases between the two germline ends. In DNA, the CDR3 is TGTGCCAGCAGTCCGTACTTTGGGGGGGTGAACACTGAAGCTTTCTTT. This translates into CASSPYFGGVNTEAFF.

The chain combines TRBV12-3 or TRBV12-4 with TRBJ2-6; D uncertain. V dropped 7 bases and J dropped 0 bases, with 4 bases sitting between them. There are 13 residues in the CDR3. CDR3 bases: TGTGCCAGCACCTACTCTGGGGCCAACGTCCTGACTTTC. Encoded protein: CASTYSGANVLTF.

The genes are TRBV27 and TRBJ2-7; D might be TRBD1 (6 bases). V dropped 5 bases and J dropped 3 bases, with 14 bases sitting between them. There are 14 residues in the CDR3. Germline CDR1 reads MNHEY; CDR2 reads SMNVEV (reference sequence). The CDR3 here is CASSLNGDNYEQYF. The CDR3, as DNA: TGTGCCAGCAGTCTCAACGGGGACAACTACGAGCAGTACTTC.

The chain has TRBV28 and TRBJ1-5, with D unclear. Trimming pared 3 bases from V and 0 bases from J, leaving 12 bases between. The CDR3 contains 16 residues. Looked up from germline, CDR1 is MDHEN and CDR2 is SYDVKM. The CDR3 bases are TGTGCCAGCAGTTTGGCCTCTTTTTATAGCAATCAGCCCCAGCATTTT. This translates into CASSLASFYSNQPQHF.

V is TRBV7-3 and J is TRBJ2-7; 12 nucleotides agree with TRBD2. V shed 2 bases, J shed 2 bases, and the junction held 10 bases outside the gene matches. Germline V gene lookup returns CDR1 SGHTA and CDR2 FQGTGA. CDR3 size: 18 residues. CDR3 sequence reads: CASSLDSGLAGGTYEQYF. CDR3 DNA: TGTGCCAGCAGCTTAGACTCTGGTCTAGCGGGAGGGACCTACGAGCAGTACTTC.

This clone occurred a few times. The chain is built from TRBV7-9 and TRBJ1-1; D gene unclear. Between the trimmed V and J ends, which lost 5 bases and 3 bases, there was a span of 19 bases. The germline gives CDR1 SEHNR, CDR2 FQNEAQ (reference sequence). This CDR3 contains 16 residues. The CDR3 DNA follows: TGTGCCAGCAGCCCCCCCGAACGGGGAGCGGACACTGAAGCTTTCTTT. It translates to CASSPPERGADTEAFF.

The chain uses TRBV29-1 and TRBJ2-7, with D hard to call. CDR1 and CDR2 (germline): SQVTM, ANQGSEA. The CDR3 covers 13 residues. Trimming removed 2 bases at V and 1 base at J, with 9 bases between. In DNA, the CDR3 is TGCAGCGTTGAAACCCCAGAATCCTACGAGCAGTACTTC. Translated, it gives CSVETPESYEQYF.

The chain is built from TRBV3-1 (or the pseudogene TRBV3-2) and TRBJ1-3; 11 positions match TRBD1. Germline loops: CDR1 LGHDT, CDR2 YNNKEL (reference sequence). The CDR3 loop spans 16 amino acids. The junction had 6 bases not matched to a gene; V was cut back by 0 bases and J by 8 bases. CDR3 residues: CASSQDSDRGRDTIYF. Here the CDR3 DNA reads TGTGCCAGCAGCCAAGACTCGGACAGGGGGCGGGACACCATATATTTT.

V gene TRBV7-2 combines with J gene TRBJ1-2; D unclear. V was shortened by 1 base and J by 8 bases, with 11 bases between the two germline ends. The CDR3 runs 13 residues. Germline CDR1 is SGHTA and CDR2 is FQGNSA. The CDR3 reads CASSLDRLRGYTF. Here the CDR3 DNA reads TGTGCCAGCAGCTTAGATCGTCTGCGCGGCTACACCTTC.

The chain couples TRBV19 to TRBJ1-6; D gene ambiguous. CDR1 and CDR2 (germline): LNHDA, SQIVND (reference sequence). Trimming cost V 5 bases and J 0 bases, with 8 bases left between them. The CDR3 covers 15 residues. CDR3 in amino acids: CASSLGSSYNSPLHF. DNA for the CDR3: TGTGCCAGTAGTCTAGGGAGCTCCTATAATTCACCCCTCCACTTT.

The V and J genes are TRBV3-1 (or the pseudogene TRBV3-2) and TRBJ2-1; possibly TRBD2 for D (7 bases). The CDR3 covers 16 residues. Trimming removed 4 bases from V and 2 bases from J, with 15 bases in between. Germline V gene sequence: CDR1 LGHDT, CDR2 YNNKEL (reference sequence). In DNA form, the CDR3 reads TGTGCCAGCAGCCCTACCTCGGGGGGCACCTACAATGAGCAGTTCTTC. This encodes CASSPTSGGTYNEQFF.

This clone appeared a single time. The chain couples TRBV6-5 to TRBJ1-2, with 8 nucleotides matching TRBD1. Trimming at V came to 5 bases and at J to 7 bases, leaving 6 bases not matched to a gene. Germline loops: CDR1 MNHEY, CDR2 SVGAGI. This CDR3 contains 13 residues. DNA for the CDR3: TGTGCCAGCAGTCACGGACAGGGTGGTGGCTACACCTTC. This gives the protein CASSHGQGGGYTF.